This T cell receptor (beta chain) emerged from a study of beta chain features in type 1 diabetes. Sequenced material consisted of expressed TCRB transcripts (all of the isolated RNA was reverse transcribed). Repertoires were generated with immunoSEQ multiplex PCR, while TCRdb's copy carries only in-frame clones and drops some. The data contain 200,000 to 300,000 clones, about a tenth of them singletons. Findings and caveats of the study: Type 1 diabetes patients showed fewer insertions and more deletions at VDJ junctions. It was among patients, rather than healthy donors, that naive, central memory and Treg TCRB repertoires appeared more similar. Moderate but significant shortening of TCRB CDR3s was recorded in all four CD4+ subsets from Type 1 diabetes patients.

Trimming pared 4 bases from V and 7 bases from J, leaving 11 bases between. From germline, CDR1 is LNHDA and CDR2 SQIVND (reference sequence). CDR3 length: 12 residues. Concerning this clone: Its target is not known.

The J gene is TRBJ2-7, the V gene TRBV19, with D maybe TRBD2 (7 bases). The receptor's source is a man under 40 with type 1 diabetes. The sample taken for sequencing was naive CD4+ T cells from blood. CDR3 coding DNA: TGTGCCAGTAGTAACAGGGAGGGAGAGCAGTACTTC. This encodes CASSNREGEQYF.